Presented here are 28 T cell receptor beta chains from one specimen sequenced in a study of T cell clonality in common variable immunodeficiency. TCRdb keeps only in-frame clones here, not all; method: immunoSEQ multiplex PCR. The data list tens of thousands of clones, none observed once; 3.5% to 4.5% falls to the top ten. The sequencing input was peripheral blood mononuclear cells. These TCRs come from a person between 18 and 75 years old in good health.

This clone was seen repeatedly, ten times or more. The read finishes 3 residues shy of the CDR3 end, and the germline J gene is used to complete it. This chain uses TRBV7-2 with TRBJ1-2; D call uncertain. Per germline, CDR1 SGHTA and CDR2 FQGNSA. CDR3 length equals 14 residues. Trimming took 2 bases from V and 3 from J, leaving 10 bases between them. The CDR3 loop reads CASSLTSLDYGYTF. The covered CDR3 bases are TGTGCCAGCAGCTTAACGTCATTAGACTATGGC.

This clone has ten or more counts. The read ends 3 residues early relative to the CDR3; the germline J gene fills the gap. This chain uses TRBV5-1 with TRBJ2-5, with no clear D. The V and J ends lost 1 base and 2 bases respectively, with 9 bases between them. The CDR3 consists of 14 residues. Germline values: CDR1 SGHRS, CDR2 YFSETQ. CDR3 amino acids: CASSLNSPQETQYF. CDR3 DNA (partial): TGCGCCAGCAGCTTGAACAGCCCTCAAGAGACC.

This clone was observed a few times. The CDR3 is cut off 3 residues early in the read; its end comes from the germline J gene. The chain has TRBV19 and TRBJ2-7; a possible D gene is TRBD1 (6 bases). Germline CDR1 LNHDA, CDR2 SQIVND (reference sequence). The CDR3 spans 13 residues. V dropped 5 bases and J dropped 2 bases, with 10 bases sitting between them. CDR3 DNA (partial): TGTGCCAGTAGTCTGCAGGGGACCTACGAG. It encodes CASSLQGTYE. The complete CDR3 protein is CASSLQGTYEQYF.

In this sample, this clone turned up many times. CDR3 sequence reads: CATSPFTTGADTQYF. The DNA read from the CDR3 is TGTGCCACCTCCCCTTTTACTACAGGGGCAGATACG. The chain uses TRBV7-2 and TRBJ2-3, with 7 bases lining up with TRBD1. The CDR3 extends 3 residues past the end of the read, so its final part is completed from the germline J gene. Losses at the gene ends were 10 bases for V and 4 bases for J; bases not matched to a gene: 14. Germline V CDR1 and CDR2: SGHTA, FQGNSA. The CDR3 is made up of 15 amino acids.

This clone appeared a few times. From the germline J gene comes the end of the CDR3, since the read stops 3 residues before it. This rearrangement joins TRBV2 to TRBJ2-3, with D hard to call. Looked up from germline, CDR1 is SNHLY and CDR2 is FYNNEI. Trimming removed 4 bases from V and 6 bases from J, with 5 bases in between. There are 11 residues in the CDR3. The CDR3 region is CASSGQDTQYF. The covered CDR3 bases are TGTGCCAGCAGTGGGCAGGATACG.

This clone was detected many times. The CDR3 extends 3 residues past the end of the read, so its final part is completed from the germline J gene. V gene TRBV14 combines with J gene TRBJ2-2, with TRBD1 as a possible D gene (6 bases). CDR3 length equals 16 residues. CDR1 is SGHDN and CDR2 is FVKESK in the germline V gene. Trimming pared 0 bases from V and 6 bases from J, leaving 14 bases between. CDR3 amino acids: CASSQDRGSGPGELFF. The DNA read from the CDR3 is TGTGCCAGCAGCCAAGATAGGGGGAGCGGTCCCGGGGAG. Full variable domain (remainder filled in from reference TRBV14 and TRBJ2-2): EAGVTQFPSHSVIEKGQTVTLRCDPISGHDNLYWYRRVMGKEIKFLLHFVKESKQDESGMPNNRFLAERTGGTYSTLKVQPAELEDSGVYFCASSQDRGSGPGELFFGEGSRLTVL.

This clone has ten or more counts. Coverage ceases 3 residues before the CDR3 finishes, and the germline J gene fills in the end. The V gene is TRBV10-1, the J gene TRBJ2-3, with no clear D. Germline-derived CDR1 and CDR2 are WNHNN and SYGVQD (reference sequence). The V end lost 9 bases, the J end lost 2 bases, and 21 bases lay between the germline ends. There are 16 residues in the CDR3. Incomplete CDR3 DNA: TGCGCCAGGGAACCTAACAGCCCTAAATACACAGATACG. It encodes CAREPNSPKYTDT. The complete CDR3 sequence is CAREPNSPKYTDTQYF.

This clone was counted many times. The read ends 3 residues early relative to the CDR3; the germline J gene fills the gap. The V and J genes are TRBV6-1 and TRBJ1-2, with D possibly being TRBD1 (5 bases). CDR1 and CDR2 from the germline V gene are MNHNS and SASEGT. The CDR3 consists of 14 residues. Trimming stripped 4 bases from V and 3 bases from J, with 12 bases between. The CDR3 protein is CASSGQGIDYGYTF. The DNA read from the CDR3 is TGTGCCAGCAGTGGGCAGGGTATAGACTATGGC.

The CDR3 here is CASVEGREAFF. The covered CDR3 bases are TGTGCCAGCGTCGAGGGGAGGGAA. The chain is built from TRBV2 and TRBJ1-1, with D perhaps TRBD1 (5 bases). The read ends 3 residues early relative to the CDR3; the germline J gene fills the gap. CDR3 size: 11 residues. CDR1 and CDR2 (germline): SNHLY, FYNNEI.

To note about this clone: The read is 3 residues too short to cover the CDR3 end, so that end is filled in from the germline J gene. The V call is TRBV7-9, the J call TRBJ2-3, with 10 bases matching TRBD1. Germline values: CDR1 SEHNR, CDR2 FQNEAQ (reference sequence). The CDR3 is made up of 15 amino acids. CDR3 loop: CASSKGQGLGETQYF. CDR3 DNA (partial): TGTGCCAGCAGCAAGGGACAGGGGCTAGGGGAGACG.

For this clone: Coverage ceases 3 residues before the CDR3 finishes, and the germline J gene fills in the end. The chain couples TRBV7-3 to TRBJ2-4; 9 bases map to TRBD1. CDR3 size: 15 residues. CDR1 SGHTA and CDR2 FQGTGA come from the germline V gene. The DNA read from the CDR3 is TGTGCCAGCAGCTCCGGACAGGGGAAGGAGTATGGT. Translating it yields CASSSGQGKEYG. The whole CDR3 reads CASSSGQGKEYGQYF.

This clone was found a few times. Sequencing ends 3 residues short of the CDR3 end; the germline J gene provides the rest. The chain combines TRBV7-9 with TRBJ1-1; D unresolved. The germline V gene encodes CDR1 SEHNR and CDR2 FQNEAQ (reference sequence). Trimming left V 1 base short and J 1 base short, with 7 bases between. The CDR3 sequence is 14 residues long. CDR3 sequence: CASSLGAENTEAFF. The DNA read from the CDR3 is TGTGCCAGCAGCTTAGGAGCCGAGAACACTGAA.

This clone was seen many times. The CDR3 goes on 3 residues after the read ends, and that part is filled in from the germline J gene. The chain recombines TRBV30 with TRBJ1-6; 10 nucleotides align to TRBD1. CDR3 length: 13 amino acids. Germline V gene sequence: CDR1 GTSNPN, CDR2 SVGIG (reference sequence). This chain's CDR3 is CAETGQGNSPLHF. The covered CDR3 bases are TGTGCGGAAACGGGACAGGGGAACTCACCC.

This clone came up many times. The read halts 3 residues ahead of the CDR3 end, with the missing end drawn from the germline J gene. V and J are TRBV2 and TRBJ2-5, with a weak D call TRBD2 (6 bases). This CDR3 contains 16 residues. Trimming cost V 7 bases and J 2 bases, with 20 bases left between them. Germline values: CDR1 SNHLY, CDR2 FYNNEI. The covered CDR3 bases are TGTGCCAGCAAACCTTCCCTAGCGAGCCCACAAGAGACC. Residues: CASKPSLASPQET. The whole CDR3 reads CASKPSLASPQETQYF.

This clone was detected ten times or more. The read terminates 3 residues ahead of where the CDR3 ends, so the germline J gene completes it. V and J are TRBV19 and TRBJ1-5; 10 bases map to TRBD1. V was pared by 3 bases and J by 0 bases, with 2 bases of the junction left unmatched. The CDR3 is 16 amino acids. Germline V gives CDR1 LNHDA, CDR2 SQIVND (reference sequence). Incomplete CDR3 DNA: TGTGCCAGTAGTATGACAGGGGGCTATAGCAATCAGCCC. Translating it yields CASSMTGGYSNQP. The CDR3 in full is CASSMTGGYSNQPQHF.

This clone has at least ten counts. Read data end 3 residues before the CDR3 end; the end is taken from the germline J gene. The chain is built from TRBV29-1 and TRBJ2-3, with 7 bases fitting TRBD1. Germline lookup yields CDR1 SQVTM and CDR2 ANQGSEA. The CDR3 runs to 13 residues. Trimming at V came to 5 bases and at J to 4 bases, leaving 6 bases not matched to a gene. CDR3 DNA (partial): TGCAGCGTTAGGAAAGGGGGCGCAGATACG. Translation: CSVRKGGADT. The full CDR3 protein reads CSVRKGGADTQYF.

This clone was picked up many times. The read ends 3 residues before the CDR3 terminus; that terminus is restored from the germline J gene. The rearrangement joins TRBV20-1 to TRBJ2-7; D is perhaps TRBD2 (6 bases). Trimming removed 1 base from V and 5 bases from J, with 18 bases in between. Germline CDR1 is DFQATT and CDR2 is SNEGSKA (reference sequence). The CDR3 runs 15 residues. This CDR3 reads CSARATTAGYDEQYF. Partial CDR3 DNA: TGCAGTGCTAGAGCCACGACGGCGGGGTACGACGAG.

A word on this clone: The read ends 3 residues before the CDR3 terminus; that terminus is restored from the germline J gene. This chain links TRBV7-3 with TRBJ1-1; no definite D call. Germline CDR1 SGHTA, CDR2 FQGTGA. The length of the CDR3 is 12 residues. CDR3 protein: CASSSSTDTAFF. The DNA read from the CDR3 is TGTGCCAGCAGCTCCTCCACAGATACG. Using reference TRBV7-3 and TRBJ1-1 for the parts outside the CDR3, the full variable domain is GAGVSQTPSNKVTEKGKYVELRCDPISGHTALYWYRQSLGQGPEFLIYFQGTGAADDSGLPNDRFFAVRPEGSVSTLKIQRTERGDSAVYLCASSSSTDTAFFGQGTRLTVV.

This clone has a count of ten or more. The read stops 3 residues short of the end of the CDR3; the missing end is completed from the germline J gene. This sample also contains other DNA sequences that code for the same CDR3. The chain recombines TRBV6-1 with TRBJ1-1; 7 bases are a match to TRBD1. The ends lost 4 bases at V and 1 base at J; junction bases unmatched: 0. The CDR3 runs 13 residues. CDR1 is MNHNS, CDR2 SASEGT, per germline. CDR3 amino acids: CASSGQGNTEAFF. Incomplete CDR3 DNA: TGTGCCAGCAGTGGACAGGGGAACACTGAA.

This clone was seen at least ten times. The observed sequence ends 3 residues before the CDR3 terminus, with the missing tail filled in from the germline J gene. The genes are TRBV5-1 and TRBJ1-5, with D perhaps TRBD1 (6 bases). Germline V gene sequence: CDR1 SGHRS, CDR2 YFSETQ. The CDR3 covers 15 residues. V lost 2 bases to trimming and J lost 1 base, with 10 bases between them. The CDR3 DNA, read in part, is TGCGCCAGCAGCTTACAGGGTGAGAGCAATCAGCCC. Translated: CASSLQGESNQP. The complete CDR3 reads CASSLQGESNQPQHF.

This clone was detected a few times. The CDR3 bases that were read are TGCAGTGCTAGAGATTTGCGGGAGGACTCCGAG. It encodes CSARDLREDSE. The CDR3 in its entirety is CSARDLREDSEQYF. V and J are TRBV20-1 and TRBJ2-7; 8 nucleotides agree with TRBD2. The CDR3 end is not reached by the read, which stops 3 residues before it; the germline J gene fills it in. Germline loops: CDR1 DFQATT, CDR2 SNEGSKA (reference sequence). This CDR3 has 14 amino acids. The junction had 7 bases not matched to a gene; V was cut back by 0 bases and J by 6 bases.

This clone has only a few counts. The CDR3 extends 3 residues past the end of the read, so its final part is completed from the germline J gene. This sequence joins TRBV11-2 and TRBJ2-7; 8 positions agree with TRBD2. The CDR3 totals 13 residues. In germline, CDR1 is SGHAT, CDR2 FQNNGV. After removal of 5 bases from V and 4 bases from J, the junction contained 4 bases not matched to a gene. The chain's CDR3 is CASSRASGYEQYF. The sequenced CDR3 bases are TGTGCCAGCAGCCGGGCTAGCGGGTACGAG.

This clone showed up many times. The read comes to an end 3 residues before the CDR3 does, leaving the germline J gene to fill in the end. V and J are TRBV10-3 and TRBJ2-1, with TRBD1 as a possible D gene (5 bases). V dropped 1 base and J dropped 6 bases, with 22 bases sitting between them. Germline-derived CDR1 and CDR2 are ENHRY and SYGVKD. The length of the CDR3 is 18 residues. The sequenced CDR3 bases are TGTGCCATCAGTGAGTTCCTTCCCGGGCAGGGTGAAGGCAATGAG. Translating it yields CAISEFLPGQGEGNE. The full-length CDR3 reads as CAISEFLPGQGEGNEQFF.

A few counts support this clone. The read stops 3 residues short of the end of the CDR3; the missing end is completed from the germline J gene. The rearrangement uses TRBV11-3 and TRBJ1-3; 8 positions agree with TRBD1. V was pared by 8 bases and J by 5 bases, with 8 bases of the junction left unmatched. CDR1 and CDR2 from the germline V gene are SGHNT and YENEEA. This CDR3 contains 14 residues. CDR3 amino acids: CASGLQGARNTIYF. The part of the CDR3 DNA that was read is TGTGCCAGCGGCCTTCAGGGGGCAAGAAACACC.

This clone occurred many times. CDR3 region: CAWSDQEGYTF. CDR3 DNA (partial): TGTGCCTGGAGTGATCAGGAAGGC. This chain connects TRBV30 to TRBJ1-2; D call uncertain. The CDR3 end lies 3 residues beyond the end of the read and is filled in from the germline J gene. The germline CDR1 and CDR2 sequences are GTSNPN and SVGIG (reference sequence). The CDR3 totals 11 residues. The full variable domain, with the rest looked up from reference TRBV30 and TRBJ1-2, is SQTIHQWPATLVQPVGSPLSLECTVEGTSNPNLYWYRQAAGRGLQLLFYSVGIGQISSEVPQNLSASRPQDRQFILSSKKLLLSDSGFYLCAWSDQEGYTFGSGTRLTVV.

A word on this clone: The missing CDR3 end, 3 residues past where the read stops, is filled in from the germline J gene. The J gene is TRBJ1-5, the V gene TRBV19; no firm D call. V lost 6 bases to trimming and J lost 3 bases, with 15 bases between them. CDR1 LNHDA and CDR2 SQIVND come from the germline V gene (reference sequence). The CDR3 sequence is 15 residues long. The CDR3 DNA, read in part, is TGTGCCAGTAGCGATCCGGGGAGGGACAATCAGCCC. Protein sequence: CASSDPGRDNQP. The CDR3 in its entirety is CASSDPGRDNQPQHF.

The table lists this clone with many counts. Sequencing ends 3 residues short of the CDR3 end; the germline J gene provides the rest. The chain employs TRBV7-9 and TRBJ2-7; no clear D gene. V lost 6 bases and J 0 bases, leaving 12 bases between the germline ends. The germline V gene encodes CDR1 SEHNR and CDR2 FQNEAQ (reference sequence). CDR3 length: 14 amino acids. Incomplete CDR3 DNA: TGTGCCAGCAGGCCACCTCTCAGCTCCTACGAG. Protein sequence: CASRPPLSSYE. The full CDR3 reads CASRPPLSSYEQYF.

This clone has ten or more counts. The read terminates 3 residues before the CDR3 end, so the remaining end is supplied by the germline J gene. The chain uses TRBV10-3 and TRBJ2-3, with 7 bases that match TRBD1. This CDR3 is 13 amino acids long. Germline V gene data show CDR1 as ENHRY and CDR2 as SYGVKD. The CDR3 sequence is CAISGQGRETQYF. Partial CDR3 DNA: TGTGCCATCAGTGGACAGGGAAGAGAGACG.